The 30 T cell receptor beta chains in this list originate from one sample, sequenced in a study of a mutant IDH1 vaccine in newly diagnosed glioma. The time point was: baseline, week 1 (first vaccination visit). Treatment in this sample: pre-vaccination baseline after standard-of-care therapy. Sequencing was performed with immunoSEQ multiplex PCR; in TCRdb, only in-frame clones are kept and a portion is missing. This sample has about 67,000 clones, with around 80% found just once. The sample consisted of peripheral blood mononuclear cells (PBMCs), taken from a glioma patient treated with radiotherapy, temozolomide or both. Receptor source: a woman between 18 and 29 years old with glioma. Some clones in this sample may be carry-over from other donors' samples.

CDR3 coding DNA: TGTGCCAGCAGTGAAACGTTAGCGGGAGGGACGCAGTACTTC. The encoded protein is CASSETLAGGTQYF. The V call is TRBV6-1, the J call TRBJ2-7; 11 bases are a match to TRBD2. The CDR3 is made up of 14 amino acids. Trimming removed 2 bases from V and 9 bases from J; junction bases left unmatched: 6. Germline-derived CDR1 and CDR2 are MNHNS and SASEGT.

The rearrangement uses TRBV9 and TRBJ2-1; possible D gene TRBD2, 6 bases. Deletions cut 3 bases from V and 2 bases from J, with 12 bases between. In germline, CDR1 is SGDLS, CDR2 YYNGEE. The CDR3 has 15 residues. CDR3: CASSGGEGTYNEQFF. Written as DNA, the CDR3 is TGTGCCAGCAGCGGGGGGGAAGGGACCTACAATGAGCAGTTCTTC.

The rearrangement joins TRBV29-1 to TRBJ2-3, with TRBD2 matching over 7 bases. Per the germline V gene, CDR1 is SQVTM and CDR2 is ANQGSEA. V was clipped by 6 bases and J by 4 bases; unmatched bases: 13. This CDR3 has 15 amino acids. CDR3: CSVARGDPRADTQYF. The CDR3 DNA is TGCAGCGTCGCACGGGGGGACCCGCGGGCAGATACGCAGTATTTT.

The chain employs TRBV10-1 and TRBJ2-1, with no clear D. Trimming left V 1 base short and J 9 bases short, with 13 bases between. CDR3 size: 14 residues. The V gene's germline CDR1 is WNHNN and CDR2 SYGVQD (reference sequence). The CDR3 sequence is CASSELPTSREQFF. CDR3 DNA: TGCGCCAGCAGTGAGTTGCCTACATCCCGTGAGCAGTTCTTC.

This chain connects TRBV6-6 to TRBJ1-1; 8 positions match TRBD1. The length of the CDR3 is 13 residues. Per the germline V gene, CDR1 is MNHNY and CDR2 is SVGAGI (reference sequence). With V trimmed by 7 bases and J by 3 bases, 4 bases remained unmatched. Here the CDR3 reads CASINRGDTEAFF. DNA of the CDR3: TGTGCCAGCATAAACAGGGGGGACACTGAAGCTTTCTTT.

The rearrangement links TRBV19 to TRBJ1-4, with 8 nucleotides matching TRBD1. The CDR3 sequence is 14 residues long. In germline, CDR1 is LNHDA, CDR2 SQIVND (reference sequence). Trimming removed 6 bases from V and 3 bases from J; junction bases left unmatched: 3. The DNA of the CDR3 is TGTGCCAGTAGAGTACAGGGGGCTAATGAAAAACTGTTTTTT. It yields the protein CASRVQGANEKLFF.

The table lists this clone with a few counts. The J gene is TRBJ1-6, the V gene TRBV6-5; the D gene is possibly TRBD1 (5 bases). The CDR3 has 16 amino acids. The ends were cut back, 2 bases at V and 6 bases at J, with 14 bases in the middle. Per germline, CDR1 MNHEY and CDR2 SVGAGI. CDR3 DNA: TGTGCCAGCAGTTACGGCGGGGCCGTATCTAATTCACCCCTCCACTTT. Translating gives CASSYGGAVSNSPLHF.

The chain carries TRBV9 and TRBJ1-1; unclear D gene. Trimming removed 4 bases from V and 5 bases from J, with 15 bases in between. Per germline, CDR1 SGDLS and CDR2 YYNGEE. The CDR3 sequence is 14 residues long. The DNA of the CDR3 is TGTGCCAGCAGCCCTCATGATCGGGTTACTGAAGCTTTCTTT. This translates into CASSPHDRVTEAFF.

The chain couples TRBV27 to TRBJ1-5, with 8 bases that match TRBD1. CDR3 length: 14 residues. The junction had 8 bases not matched to a gene; V was cut back by 6 bases and J by 7 bases. CDR1 and CDR2 (germline): MNHEY, SMNVEV (reference sequence). This CDR3 is CASSLDRDWQPQHF. The CDR3 coding sequence is TGTGCCAGCAGCCTGGACAGGGACTGGCAGCCCCAGCATTTT.

The V call is TRBV5-1, the J call TRBJ1-2; the match to TRBD1 covers 8 bases. The junction had 8 bases not matched to a gene; V was cut back by 0 bases and J by 7 bases. CDR3 length: 15 amino acids. Per the germline V gene, CDR1 is SGHRS and CDR2 is YFSETQ. The CDR3 DNA reads as TGCGCCAGCAGCTTGGTTCAGGGGGCGAGGTCTGGCTACACCTTC. It yields the protein CASSLVQGARSGYTF. Full variable domain (rest looked up from reference TRBV5-1 and TRBJ1-2): KAGVTQTPRYLIKTRGQQVTLSCSPISGHRSVSWYQQTPGQGLQFLFEYFSETQRNKGNFPGRFSGRQFSNSRSEMNVSTLELGDSALYLCASSLVQGARSGYTFGSGTRLTVV.

This CDR3 reads CASSFLTGELFF. DNA for the CDR3: TGTGCCAGCAGCTTTCTTACTGGGGAGCTGTTTTTT. The V gene is TRBV5-6, the J gene TRBJ2-2; D is ambiguous. Trimming stripped 2 bases from V and 8 bases from J, with 7 bases between. The CDR3 totals 12 residues. The V gene's germline CDR1 is SGHDT and CDR2 YYEEEE.

This sequence joins TRBV10-2 and TRBJ2-3, with TRBD2 matching 10 bases. J gave up 6 bases and V 3 bases, and 6 bases lay outside the gene matches. The length of the CDR3 is 15 residues. Germline values: CDR1 WSHSY, CDR2 SAAADI. The DNA of the CDR3 is TGCGCCAGCAGTGACCTAGCGGGAGCCGGGGATACGCAGTATTTT. It yields the protein CASSDLAGAGDTQYF.

The chain carries TRBV2 and TRBJ2-3; TRBD2 matches at 14 bases. This CDR3 is built from 16 residues. The ends lost 4 bases at V and 2 bases at J; junction bases unmatched: 2. Germline assignment: CDR1 SNHLY and CDR2 FYNNEI. CDR3 loop: CASSGLAGGLTDTQYF. The CDR3 bases are TGTGCCAGCAGTGGACTAGCGGGGGGGCTCACAGATACGCAGTATTTT.

The chain employs TRBV27 and TRBJ2-7, with D perhaps matching TRBD1 (6 bases). Trimming removed 3 bases at V and 7 bases at J, with 10 bases between. The germline V gene encodes CDR1 MNHEY and CDR2 SMNVEV (reference sequence). The CDR3 runs 12 residues. The CDR3: CASSFQGREQYF. CDR3 in DNA: TGTGCCAGCAGTTTCCAGGGGCGGGAGCAGTACTTC.

The V gene is TRBV28, the J gene TRBJ1-2; no clear D. Germline loops: CDR1 MDHEN, CDR2 SYDVKM. V lost 4 bases to trimming and J lost 1 base, with 7 bases between them. The CDR3 totals 13 residues. CDR3 amino acids: CASSSAGNYGYTF. The CDR3 bases are TGTGCCAGCAGTTCCGCGGGTAACTATGGCTACACCTTC.

The DNA of the CDR3 is TGTGCCAGCAGCGACAGGAACATTCAGTACTTC. Encoded protein: CASSDRNIQYF. The chain has TRBV6-6 and TRBJ2-4; perhaps TRBD1 as D (6 bases). Between the trimmed V and J ends, which lost 6 bases and 7 bases, there was a span of 7 bases. The CDR3 loop spans 11 amino acids. CDR1 and CDR2 from the germline V gene are MNHNY and SVGAGI (reference sequence).

This chain joins TRBV7-3 and TRBJ1-1; D not certain. The CDR3 totals 13 residues. CDR1 is SGHTA and CDR2 is FQGTGA in the germline V gene. V lost 5 bases, J lost 4 bases, and 11 bases lay in between. This CDR3 reads CASSHSGGTEAFF. CDR3 nucleotide sequence: TGTGCCAGCAGCCACTCGGGCGGCACTGAAGCTTTCTTT.

The chain has TRBV7-8 and TRBJ2-7, with 10 bases identical to TRBD1. CDR1 and CDR2 (germline): SGHVS, FQNEAQ. This CDR3 is built from 15 residues. V shed 4 bases and J 1 base; nucleotides not matched to a gene: 4. This CDR3 is CASSSDRGASYEQYF. The CDR3 DNA reads as TGTGCCAGCAGCTCGGACAGGGGGGCGTCCTACGAGCAGTACTTC.

The chain is built from TRBV13 and TRBJ2-7; 10 bases match TRBD2. Trimming at V came to 5 bases and at J to 6 bases, leaving 7 bases not matched to a gene. Germline values: CDR1 PRHDT, CDR2 FYEKMQ (reference sequence). The CDR3 loop spans 14 amino acids. DNA of the CDR3: TGTGCCAGCAGCCACAGCGGGGGGGGCTTCGAGCAGTACTTC. Protein sequence: CASSHSGGGFEQYF.

This chain links TRBV7-9 with TRBJ2-3; a possible D gene is TRBD2 (6 bases). Trimming cost V 7 bases and J 0 bases, with 20 bases left between them. In germline, CDR1 is SEHNR, CDR2 FQNEAQ (reference sequence). The CDR3 has 17 residues. The CDR3 protein is CASTLPTGDTSTDTQYF. The DNA of the CDR3 is TGTGCCAGCACCCTCCCCACGGGGGATACTAGCACAGATACGCAGTATTTT.

V gene TRBV19 combines with J gene TRBJ1-2, with TRBD1 matching 8 bases. J was trimmed by 2 bases and V by 3 bases; bases with no gene match: 5. The CDR3 is 15 residues long. Germline CDR1 reads LNHDA; CDR2 reads SQIVND (reference sequence). CDR3 loop: CASSIASGGNYGYTF. CDR3 DNA sequence: TGTGCCAGTAGTATCGCCTCAGGGGGCAACTATGGCTACACCTTC.

The chain links TRBV19 to TRBJ2-3; 7 bases agree with TRBD2. The CDR3 covers 14 residues. Per the germline V gene, CDR1 is LNHDA and CDR2 is SQIVND (reference sequence). V gave up 6 bases and J gave up 4 bases; unmatched junction bases: 7. DNA for the CDR3: TGTGCCAGTAGCCCTACTAGCGCTGCAGATACGCAGTATTTT. It specifies CASSPTSAADTQYF.

The rearrangement links TRBV29-1 to TRBJ1-5; maybe TRBD1 (6 bases). The CDR3 consists of 13 residues. Germline V lookup: CDR1 SQVTM, CDR2 ANQGSEA. V gave up 1 base and J gave up 7 bases, with 11 bases separating them. The CDR3 loop reads CSVEGGRGQPQHF. In nucleotides, the CDR3 is TGCAGCGTTGAAGGGGGAAGGGGGCAGCCCCAGCATTTT.

The genes are TRBV9 and TRBJ2-7; D is uncertain. V was pared by 3 bases and J by 2 bases, with 18 bases between. CDR3 length equals 16 residues. Germline assignment: CDR1 SGDLS and CDR2 YYNGEE. CDR3 nucleotides: TGTGCCAGCAGCGAGGATCCGGAGACCAGCCCCTACGAGCAGTACTTC. It encodes CASSEDPETSPYEQYF.

The rearrangement uses TRBV9 and TRBJ2-7; 7 nucleotides line up with TRBD2. V lost 4 bases, J lost 2 bases, and 9 bases stayed unmatched. The CDR3 loop spans 15 amino acids. Germline CDR1 and CDR2: SGDLS and YYNGEE. The CDR3 loop reads CASSPHPAGTYEQYF. Written as DNA, the CDR3 is TGTGCCAGCAGCCCCCATCCAGCGGGAACCTACGAGCAGTACTTC.

The chain has TRBV13 and TRBJ2-7; 7 bases fit TRBD1. Trimming removed 6 bases from V and 2 bases from J; junction bases left unmatched: 7. The CDR3 spans 14 residues. Germline-derived CDR1 and CDR2 are PRHDT and FYEKMQ (reference sequence). The CDR3 sequence: CASRPGTAPYEQYF. CDR3 coding DNA: TGTGCCAGCAGACCCGGGACAGCCCCCTACGAGCAGTACTTC.

The chain recombines TRBV19 with TRBJ2-1; D gene uncertain. Trimming took 0 bases from V and 3 from J, leaving 15 bases between them. The CDR3 runs to 17 residues. Germline-derived CDR1 and CDR2 are LNHDA and SQIVND (reference sequence). Here the CDR3 reads CASSIDQQSPFYNEQFF. The CDR3 coding sequence is TGTGCCAGTAGTATAGATCAACAGTCACCCTTCTACAATGAGCAGTTCTTC.

V gene TRBV15 combines with J gene TRBJ1-1; 9 bases map to TRBD1. Germline V CDR1 and CDR2: LNHNV, YYDKDF (reference sequence). V gave up 3 bases and J gave up 6 bases; unmatched junction bases: 8. The CDR3 runs 15 residues. The CDR3 DNA is TGTGCCACCAGCAGCCGGGACAGGGTTTTCCCTGAAGCTTTCTTT. It codes for CATSSRDRVFPEAFF. Variable domain in full (rest from reference TRBV15 and TRBJ1-1): DAMVIQNPRYQVTQFGKPVTLSCSQTLNHNVMYWYQQKSSQAPKLLFHYYDKDFNNEADTPDNFQSRRPNTSFCFLDIRSPGLGDTAMYLCATSSRDRVFPEAFFGQGTRLTVV.

The chain couples TRBV9 to TRBJ2-1, with 9 positions matching TRBD1. The CDR3 contains 15 residues. V lost 0 bases to trimming and J lost 9 bases; unmatched junction nucleotides: 7. Germline V CDR1 and CDR2: SGDLS, YYNGEE. CDR3 in amino acids: CASSVGRTGEAEQFF. CDR3 nucleotides: TGTGCCAGCAGCGTAGGTCGGACAGGGGAGGCTGAGCAGTTCTTC.

This chain joins TRBV27 and TRBJ1-2; no definite D call. V lost 7 bases, J lost 0 bases, and 21 bases lay in between. The CDR3 consists of 17 residues. Germline CDR1 MNHEY, CDR2 SMNVEV (reference sequence). The CDR3 sequence: CASTGGGRLDSNYGYTF. The CDR3 nucleotides read TGTGCCAGCACCGGCGGAGGACGGCTGGACTCTAACTATGGCTACACCTTC.